This T cell receptor beta chain was sequenced for a study of T cells after yellow fever vaccination. General observations from the study: Detected again after the booster were most primary-vaccination clones, at 96% CD4 and around 91% CD8.

Of note for this clonotype: The antigen remains unidentified.

TCRdb processed the 5' RACE reads anew with MiXCR; each CDR3 protein has one entry. The table includes under 700,000 distinct CDR3 sequences, roughly 17% detected once. Trimming left V 1 base short and J 4 bases short, with 5 bases between. This CDR3 region has 13 residues. Germline V gives CDR1 SGHTA, CDR2 FQGNSA. The TCR sequence derives from a man between 18 and 29 years old who received the YFV17D yellow fever vaccine. The genes are TRBV7-2 and TRBJ1-5; D unresolved. The starting material was PBMCs, obtained roughly 5 days after the first yellow fever vaccination. CDR3 region: CASSLERNQPQHF. The CDR3 nucleotides are TGTGCCAGCAGCTTAGAAAGGAATCAGCCCCAGCATTTT. Drawing the rest from reference TRBV7-2 and TRBJ1-5, the complete variable domain is GAGVSQSPSNKVTEKGKDVELRCDPISGHTALYWYRQSLGQGLEFLIYFQGNSAPDKSGLPSDRFSAERTGGSVSTLTIQRTQQEDSAVYLCASSLERNQPQHFGDGTRLSIL.